These 9 T cell receptor beta chains share one sample of origin, sequenced in a study of monozygotic twins with inflammatory bowel disease. Reanalyzing the 5' RACE reads, TCRdb keeps one entry per CDR3 protein, without DNA. Its listing shows roughly 200,000 distinct CDR3 sequences. Sequencing used blood. All receptors derive from a human donor with ulcerative colitis or Crohn's disease, or a healthy co-twin of an affected twin (not recorded which).

The chain combines TRBV5-6 with TRBJ2-5; TCRdb selects TRBD1, and the lack of DNA leaves this call unchecked. There are 14 residues in the CDR3. Germline CDR1 reads SGHDT; CDR2 reads YYEEEE. The CDR3 reads CASSSGRLGETQYF.

The chain couples TRBV6-1 to TRBJ1-1; TCRdb's D call, TRBD1, is unchecked because there is no DNA. The CDR3 contains 12 residues. Germline V CDR1 and CDR2: MNHNS, SASEGT. CDR3: CASSDTGLGAFF.

This rearrangement joins TRBV20-1 to TRBJ1-2; TCRdb reports TRBD1, a call that lacks DNA to check it against. The CDR3 totals 14 residues. In germline, CDR1 is DFQATT, CDR2 SNEGSKA (reference sequence). The CDR3 protein is CSASPTGLQGGYTF.

This chain connects TRBV24-1 to TRBJ1-3; TCRdb calls TRBD1, which cannot be checked without DNA. The CDR3 is 14 residues long. Germline V lookup: CDR1 KGHDR, CDR2 SFDVKD. The chain's CDR3 is CATSDTGTGNTIYF.

The chain links TRBV29-1 to TRBJ2-3; TCRdb returns TRBD1, unconfirmable since there is no DNA. Germline V gene data show CDR1 as SQVTM and CDR2 as ANQGSEA. The CDR3 contains 14 residues. The CDR3 loop is CSVGGGRGTDTQYF.

The V and J genes are TRBV5-1 and TRBJ1-1. CDR3 length: 14 amino acids. Germline V lookup: CDR1 SGHRS, CDR2 YFSETQ. The CDR3 spells CASSLAPSNTEAFF.

The gene calls are TRBV9 and TRBJ1-4; TCRdb outputs TRBD1, but without DNA this stays unchecked. Germline CDR1 and CDR2: SGDLS and YYNGEE. The CDR3 loop spans 15 amino acids. CDR3 protein: CASSVGGSRGEKLFF.

The gene calls are TRBV10-3 and TRBJ2-7; TCRdb picks TRBD1, but there is no DNA to check that call. The germline gives CDR1 ENHRY, CDR2 SYGVKD. The CDR3 is made up of 12 amino acids. Here the CDR3 reads CAIRDNDRGEYF.

The chain joins TRBV20-1 to TRBJ1-1; TCRdb's D call, TRBD1, is unchecked because there is no DNA. The CDR3 length is 13 residues. Germline V gene lookup returns CDR1 DFQATT and CDR2 SNEGSKA (reference sequence). The CDR3 here is CSARDSPVTEAFF.